A single T cell receptor beta chain is shown here with its context. These data originate in a study of control samples from healthy donors and cancer patients. This CDR3 is 13 amino acids long. Trimming pared 0 bases from V and 9 bases from J, leaving 9 bases between. Germline values: CDR1 WNHNN, CDR2 SYGVQD (reference sequence). Produced via immunoSEQ multiplex PCR; TCRdb's table is partial and in-frame only. There are around 130,000 clones in the sample; about nine tenths occur only once, and 2% to 3% lies in the top ten. The sequence came from a man aged 18 to 29 in good health. The chain uses TRBV10-1 and TRBJ2-1; D gene uncertain. The sample taken for sequencing was blood. CDR3: CASSESTRSEQFF. Here the CDR3 DNA reads TGCGCCAGCAGTGAGTCGACCCGGTCTGAGCAGTTCTTC.